A selection of T cell receptor beta chains follows, all from one sample in a study of cytomegalovirus exposure and HLA in healthy donors. Sequenced by immunoSEQ multiplex PCR; TCRdb stores in-frame clones only, minus some. The sample includes 180,000 or so clones, about 89% of them seen just once. Sequences were obtained from PBMCs. These receptor sequences come from a man between 18 and 35 years old in good health and CMV-seropositive. Both conserved end residues are trimmed from each CDR3. Expanded clones get a size class; other rows say once, few or many, or leave the size out.

TRBV18	TRBJ2-1	.	14	ASSPGLPGTGGLWF
TRBV4-1	TRBJ2-3	.	11	ASSQDSADTQY
TRBV4-2	TRBJ2-5	.	11	ASSQGGLETQY
TRBV15	TRBJ2-7	once	13	ATSREAGGPREQY
TRBV11-2	TRBJ2-2	.	14	ASSTRLAGNTGELF
TRBV2	TRBJ2-7	.	12	ASSLTSALGEQY
TRBV29-1	TRBJ2-7	.	15	SVYARREDPVGYEQY
TRBV7-8	TRBJ1-1	few	11	ASSSERNTEAF
TRBV14	TRBJ1-2	.	12	ASSHDSLNYGYT
TRBV27	TRBJ1-1	.	10	ASSSYYTEAF
TRBV19	TRBJ2-1	.	15	ASTASGGSWVYNEQF
TRBV27	TRBJ2-1	.	13	ASSLRGGGYNEQF
TRBV7-9	TRBJ1-1	.	14	ASSIQWDRGDTEAF
TRBV6-6	TRBJ2-1	.	14	ASRPGLAVSYNEQF
TRBV27	TRBJ1-5	.	12	ASSLQYSNQPQH
TRBV7-2	TRBJ1-4	once	13	ASSSDRGRIEKLF
TRBV6-1	TRBJ2-7	.	13	ASTEEDRGLYEQY